These 30 T cell receptor beta chains originate from one sample sequenced in a study of T cells in Graves' hyperthyroidism and ophthalmopathy. The TCR beta CDR3 regions underwent amplification using RNA transcripts as the source. The HTBI primer set served for first-round RT-PCR of the TCR CDR3. TCRdb re-derived calls from the multiplex PCR reads in MiXCR, one entry per CDR3 protein. The sample gives some 350,000 distinct CDR3 sequences, around 14% of which show up once; approximately 30% is in the top ten. What was sequenced was blood. These receptor sequences come from a woman between 18 and 30 years old with Graves' hyperthyroidism that later progressed to Graves' ophthalmopathy.

The chain uses TRBV10-3 and TRBJ2-3; a weak D match, TRBD1 (5 bases). CDR1 and CDR2 (germline): ENHRY, SYGVKD. CDR3 length equals 15 residues. V dropped 6 bases and J dropped 2 bases, with 15 bases sitting between them. CDR3: CAIRSSAGPTDTQYF. CDR3 coding DNA: TGTGCCATCAGATCCTCGGCAGGGCCCACAGATACGCAGTATTTT.

The CDR3 spells CASSWQGGETQYF. CDR3 sequence (DNA): TGCGCCAGCAGCTGGCAGGGGGGAGAGACCCAGTACTTC. The chain recombines TRBV10-2 with TRBJ2-5; perhaps TRBD1 as D (7 bases). Trimming shortened V by 6 bases and J by 4 bases, and 12 bases separated the two germline ends. Germline V gene lookup returns CDR1 WSHSY and CDR2 SAAADI. This CDR3 is 13 amino acids long.

This clonotype was detected ten times or more. In nucleotides, the CDR3 is TGTGCCAGCAGTGAAGGAACGGGCAATAATTCACCCCTCCACTTT. This gives the protein CASSEGTGNNSPLHF. The V and J genes are TRBV2 and TRBJ1-6, with D hard to call. V lost 1 base and J 5 bases, leaving 9 bases between the germline ends. The CDR3 runs to 15 residues. Germline V lookup: CDR1 SNHLY, CDR2 FYNNEI.

Comment on this clonotype: The CDR3 ends on some other residue instead of the conserved phenylalanine or tryptophan, so this is likely a read error. This rearrangement joins TRBV28 to TRBJ1-2; the D gene is possibly TRBD1 (6 bases). Trimming took off 8 bases at V and 3 bases at J, with 13 bases between the two ends. Germline loops: CDR1 MDHEN, CDR2 SYDVKM. CDR3 length: 13 residues. The CDR3 region has the DNA TGTGCCAGCGGGGGGGCGGAAGACTATGGCTACACCCTC. This encodes CASGGAEDYGYTL.

This clonotype was detected ten times or more. The rearrangement joins TRBV20-1 to TRBJ2-3; D is unclear. This CDR3 region has 13 residues. The germline gives CDR1 DFQATT, CDR2 SNEGSKA (reference sequence). Trimming cost V 1 base and J 6 bases, with 11 bases left between them. The CDR3 is CSARVPGLDTQYF. The CDR3 DNA reads as TGCAGTGCTAGAGTTCCAGGTCTGGATACGCAGTATTTT.

There are a few counts of this clonotype. V usage is TRBV7-8 and J usage is TRBJ2-7; a possible D gene is TRBD2 (5 bases). The CDR3 totals 18 residues. V was cut by 5 bases and J by 4 bases, with 27 bases left in between. Germline V lookup: CDR1 SGHVS, CDR2 FQNEAQ. The CDR3 DNA reads TGTGCCAGCAGCCTCCCTATGACTAACGGTCTATACGGGTACGAGCAGTACTTC. Translating it yields CASSLPMTNGLYGYEQYF.

This clonotype was seen many times. V is TRBV20-1 and J is TRBJ2-7; D might be TRBD2 (5 bases). This CDR3 has 14 amino acids. Trimming removed 3 bases from V and 3 bases from J, with 15 bases in between. Germline CDR1 and CDR2: DFQATT and SNEGSKA (reference sequence). CDR3 coding DNA: TGCAGTGCTAGTCGTGACGGAGGATTCTACGAGCAGTACTTC. Translated: CSASRDGGFYEQYF.

This clonotype occurred many times. This chain connects TRBV3-1 to TRBJ2-7; 9 bases line up with TRBD2. This CDR3 contains 15 residues. V was clipped by 3 bases and J by 4 bases; unmatched bases: 7. Germline values: CDR1 LGHDT, CDR2 YNNKEL (reference sequence). For the CDR3, the DNA is TGTGCCAGCAGCCACGCTAGCGGGACTAGATACGAGCAGTACTTC. This sequence encodes CASSHASGTRYEQYF.

This clonotype was counted ten times or more. The rearrangement uses TRBV5-1 and TRBJ2-3; 7 bases map to TRBD2. Germline V gene sequence: CDR1 SGHRS, CDR2 YFSETQ. V gave up 1 base and J gave up 2 bases; unmatched junction bases: 10. This CDR3 is 17 amino acids long. This chain's CDR3 is CASSLTASGQPTDTQYF. The CDR3 bases are TGCGCCAGCAGCTTGACGGCTAGCGGACAACCCACAGATACGCAGTATTTT.

This clonotype was observed many times. The chain employs TRBV6-1 and TRBJ2-2; possible D gene TRBD2, 7 bases. The CDR3 is made up of 14 amino acids. CDR1 is MNHNS, CDR2 SASEGT, per germline. Trimming pared 6 bases from V and 3 bases from J, leaving 11 bases between. The CDR3 DNA is TGTGCCAGCAGAAGGGGGGGTGACACCGGGGAGCTGTTTTTT. As protein: CASRRGGDTGELFF.

The genes are TRBV5-1 and TRBJ1-6; D unclear. This CDR3 has 21 amino acids. CDR1 is SGHRS, CDR2 YFSETQ, per germline. V was pared by 0 bases and J by 7 bases, with 29 bases between. CDR3 DNA sequence: TGCGCCAGCAGCTTGGTGGCCCGGCCGCCAACCGAACCAGAACAAAATTCACCCCTCCACTTT. Its translation: CASSLVARPPTEPEQNSPLHF.

The chain joins TRBV7-3 to TRBJ2-7, with D possibly TRBD1 on 5 matching bases. V was cut by 4 bases and J by 3 bases, with 13 bases left in between. In germline, CDR1 is SGHTA, CDR2 FQGTGA. The length of the CDR3 is 14 residues. This chain's CDR3 is CASSYPGQNYEQYF. The CDR3 coding sequence is TGTGCCAGCAGCTACCCCGGACAAAACTACGAGCAGTACTTC.

In this sample, this clonotype turned up a few times. The V call is TRBV18, the J call TRBJ2-2; tentatively, D is TRBD1 (6 bases). Trimming shortened V by 6 bases and J by 1 base, and 12 bases separated the two germline ends. Germline V gene lookup returns CDR1 KGHSH and CDR2 LQKENI. The CDR3 loop spans 15 amino acids. The CDR3 DNA is TGTGCCAGCTCGCCATCGACAGGGAACACCGGGGAGCTGTTTTTT. This codes for CASSPSTGNTGELFF.

This clonotype has a count of ten or more. The gene calls are TRBV28 and TRBJ2-7; D remains ambiguous. The V end lost 3 bases, the J end lost 6 bases, and 6 bases lay between the germline ends. Germline CDR1 is MDHEN and CDR2 is SYDVKM. The CDR3 is made up of 11 amino acids. The CDR3, as DNA: TGTGCCAGCAGTTTCTTGGCCGAGCAGTACTTC. Its translation is CASSFLAEQYF.

This clonotype has just a few counts. The chain uses TRBV28 and TRBJ2-3, with D possibly TRBD1 on 5 matching bases. Per germline, CDR1 MDHEN and CDR2 SYDVKM. V was trimmed by 5 bases and J by 13 bases, leaving 16 bases between them. The CDR3 is made up of 12 amino acids. The CDR3 loop reads CASSETGQDKYF. The CDR3 nucleotides are TGTGCCAGCAGTGAAACAGGACAAGATAAGTATTTT.

The sample holds a few counts of this clonotype. The chain carries TRBV4-3 and TRBJ2-3, with D perhaps TRBD1 (5 bases). The CDR3 is 16 amino acids. V dropped 0 bases and J dropped 4 bases, with 14 bases sitting between them. Germline values: CDR1 LGHNA, CDR2 YSLEER. The CDR3 region is CASSQDPGPHSDTQYF. CDR3 bases: TGCGCCAGCAGCCAAGATCCAGGGCCCCACTCAGATACGCAGTATTTT.

The sample holds many counts of this clonotype. The chain employs TRBV28 and TRBJ2-4; 13 bases are shared with TRBD2. After removal of 3 bases from V and 0 bases from J, the junction contained 11 bases not matched to a gene. The CDR3 totals 20 residues. Germline-derived CDR1 and CDR2 are MDHEN and SYDVKM. CDR3 sequence reads: CASSFLQGLAGSLAKNIQYF. In nucleotides, the CDR3 is TGTGCCAGCAGTTTTCTGCAGGGACTAGCGGGATCGCTAGCCAAAAACATTCAGTACTTC.

This clonotype was counted ten times or more. J is TRBJ2-7 and V is TRBV20-1; D unclear. CDR3 size: 12 residues. Trimming pared 3 bases from V and 6 bases from J, leaving 12 bases between. CDR1 and CDR2 (germline): DFQATT, SNEGSKA (reference sequence). Written as DNA, the CDR3 is TGCAGTGCTAGGGTAAAGGAACTCGAGCAGTACTTC. This translates into CSARVKELEQYF.

This rearrangement joins TRBV4-2 to TRBJ2-1; D is perhaps TRBD2 (6 bases). Per the germline V gene, CDR1 is LGHNA and CDR2 is YNFKEQ. Trimming pared 4 bases from V and 2 bases from J, leaving 15 bases between. The CDR3 length is 16 residues. In nucleotides, the CDR3 is TGTGCCAGCAGCCCGGGTTCGGGAGCCGCCTACAATGAGCAGTTCTTC. Translation: CASSPGSGAAYNEQFF.

This chain links TRBV7-9 with TRBJ2-2; TRBD2 might be the D (5 bases). This CDR3 has 13 residues. CDR1 and CDR2 from the germline V gene are SEHNR and FQNEAQ (reference sequence). V shed 5 bases and J shed 6 bases, with 10 bases lying between them. As DNA, the CDR3 is TGTGCCAGCAGCGAGCGGACGGCCGGGGAGCTGTTTTTT. The encoded protein is CASSERTAGELFF.

This chain joins TRBV29-1 and TRBJ2-2; TRBD1 aligns across 12 bases. This CDR3 is built from 15 residues. The germline gives CDR1 SQVTM, CDR2 ANQGSEA. Germline trimming cut 6 bases from V and 8 bases from J; bases unmatched to any gene: 10. The CDR3 reads CSVARDRGRGGELFF. CDR3 nucleotide sequence: TGCAGCGTCGCCCGGGACAGGGGGCGCGGAGGGGAGCTGTTTTTT.

As concerns this clonotype: One junction end disagrees with the germline gene, perhaps due to a read error. The CDR3 nucleotides read TGTGCCAGCAGCCTTAACCCCCCTAGCGGGGGTGTAACAGATACGCAGTATTTT. This translates into CASSLNPPSGGVTDTQYF. This chain uses TRBV4-1 with TRBJ2-3; 10 bases agree with TRBD2. CDR3 length: 18 amino acids. Looked up from germline, CDR1 is MGHRA and CDR2 is YSYEKL.

The sample holds many counts of this clonotype. Here the CDR3 DNA reads TGTGCCAGCAGCGCGAGACAGGTCTACAATGAGCAGTTCTTC. The encoded protein is CASSARQVYNEQFF. The V gene is TRBV11-2, the J gene TRBJ2-1; D is perhaps TRBD1 (6 bases). CDR1 is SGHAT, CDR2 FQNNGV, per germline. V lost 5 bases and J lost 3, with 11 bases in between. This CDR3 comprises 14 residues.

This clonotype was observed many times. J is TRBJ2-1 and V is TRBV11-2; 10 bases fit TRBD2. The CDR3 is made up of 17 amino acids. Germline V gene data show CDR1 as SGHAT and CDR2 as FQNNGV. After removal of 5 bases from V and 4 bases from J, the junction contained 11 bases not matched to a gene. CDR3 coding DNA: TGTGCCAGCAGCCCTGGTAGGACTAGCGGTACTTACAATGAGCAGTTCTTC. This sequence encodes CASSPGRTSGTYNEQFF. Based on the CDR3 plus reference TRBV11-2 and TRBJ2-1, the full variable domain is EAGVAQSPRYKIIEKRQSVAFWCNPISGHATLYWYQQILGQGPKLLIQFQNNGVVDDSQLPKDRFSAERLKGVDSTLKIQPAKLEDSAVYLCASSPGRTSGTYNEQFFGPGTRLTVL.

This clonotype was detected ten times or more. The CDR3 DNA sequence: TGTGCCAGCAGCCAGACAGGGCTCAGTCAGCCCCAGCATTTT. Residues: CASSQTGLSQPQHF. V and J are TRBV3-1 and TRBJ1-5; 7 bases agree with TRBD1. CDR3 length: 14 amino acids. The germline V gene encodes CDR1 LGHDT and CDR2 YNNKEL (reference sequence). Trimming took 3 bases from V and 6 from J; bases not matched to a gene: 5.

The DNA of the CDR3 is TGTGCCAGCAGTTTCGGGTTTTCCTATAATTCACCCCTCCACTTT. Translation gives CASSFGFSYNSPLHF. The chain is built from TRBV28 and TRBJ1-6; unclear D gene. Trimming took 3 bases from V and 1 from J, leaving 7 bases between them. The CDR3 covers 15 residues. Germline V gives CDR1 MDHEN, CDR2 SYDVKM.

The chain combines TRBV6-1 with TRBJ2-3; TRBD1 matches 9 bases. CDR1 and CDR2 (germline): MNHNS, SASEGT. Trimming at V came to 8 bases and at J to 3 bases, leaving 12 bases not matched to a gene. The CDR3 is made up of 16 amino acids. DNA of the CDR3: TGTGCCAGCCAAAGTGGGCAGGGGACAGGGACAGATACGCAGTATTTT. Amino acid sequence: CASQSGQGTGTDTQYF.

This clonotype has at least ten counts. V and J are TRBV6-1 and TRBJ1-2; 7 bases are a match to TRBD1. CDR1 is MNHNS, CDR2 SASEGT, per germline. The CDR3 has 15 amino acids. V shed 4 bases, J shed 4 bases, and the junction held 9 bases outside the gene matches. DNA of the CDR3: TGTGCCAGCAGTGTATCCGGGACAGAGGGCTATGGCTACACCTTC. As protein: CASSVSGTEGYGYTF.

This clonotype has a handful of counts. The gene calls are TRBV19 and TRBJ2-5; 7 bases are shared with TRBD2. V was clipped by 7 bases and J by 9 bases; unmatched bases: 17. The CDR3 consists of 15 residues. From germline, CDR1 is LNHDA and CDR2 SQIVND (reference sequence). This chain's CDR3 is CASMGRDSPPRAQYF. As DNA, the CDR3 is TGTGCCAGTATGGGGAGGGACTCACCCCCAAGGGCCCAGTACTTC. Drawing the rest from reference TRBV19 and TRBJ2-5, the complete variable domain is DGGITQSPKYLFRKEGQNVTLSCEQNLNHDAMYWYRQDPGQGLRLIYYSQIVNDFQKGDIAEGYSVSREKKESFPLTVTSAQKNPTAFYLCASMGRDSPPRAQYFGPGTRLLVL.

Turning to this clonotype: A single base separates this from a much larger clone, so it may be a read error. J is TRBJ1-5 and V is TRBV28; TRBD1 matches 7 bases. CDR3 length: 13 amino acids. CDR1 is MDHEN and CDR2 is SYDVKM in the germline V gene. The J segment lost 5 bases and the V segment lost 5 bases, leaving 3 bases of the junction unmatched. In nucleotides, the CDR3 is TGTGCCAGCAGTGACAGGGACTATCAGCCCCAGCATTTT. Protein sequence: CASSDRDYQPQHF. The full variable domain, its missing parts supplied by reference TRBV28 and TRBJ1-5, is DVKVTQSSRYLVKRTGEKVFLECVQDMDHENMFWYRQDPGLGLRLIYFSYDVKMKEKGDIPEGYSVSREKKERFSLILESASTNQTSMYLCASSDRDYQPQHFGDGTRLSIL.